This T cell receptor beta chain stems from a study of T cell responses to AZD1222 COVID-19 vaccine. Turning to the study itself: Pooling was applied to second doses at about 4 or about 12 weeks. Study findings and constraints: It was only six AZD1222 recipients who were seropositive at baseline. Elevations in Spike-specific TCR breadth and depth followed administration of two AZD1222 doses.

Here immunoSEQ multiplex PCR was the method, and the copy in TCRdb shows in-frame clones only, minus some. This table has 85,000 to 110,000 clones, 90% to 95% appearing once. This CDR3 region has 16 residues. Looked up from germline, CDR1 is LGHDT and CDR2 is YNNKEL (reference sequence). The V and J ends lost 3 bases and 8 bases, in that order; junction bases with no gene match: 13. This clone was detected once. Its antigen is unknown. The chain links TRBV3-1 (or the pseudogene TRBV3-2) to TRBJ1-2; 9 bases are shared with TRBD1. The source is an adult in good health. The sequences come from peripheral blood, collected on day 0 of AZD1222 vaccination. This CDR3 is CASSHGAGTGSGGYTF. The CDR3, as DNA: TGTGCCAGCAGCCACGGAGCCGGGACAGGGTCCGGAGGCTACACCTTC.